This T cell receptor beta chain was retrieved from a study of CD4 and CD8 cells across lung adenocarcinoma regions. TCRdb re-called the PCR reads with MiXCR, one entry per CDR3 protein. This table has about 20,000 distinct CDR3 sequences, under 60% appearing once. The patients had localized lung adenocarcinoma, a non-small cell subtype. There are 12 residues in the CDR3. Sequencing input: CD8+ T cells from the center of a lung tumor. The origin of this receptor is a female donor with lung adenocarcinoma. The CD4 and CD8 labels of this study may be unreliable. V gene TRBV12-3 or TRBV12-4 combines with J gene TRBJ2-3; weak D call: TRBD2 (5 bases). The J call may be wrong; the DNA end is better matched by TRBJ2-7. The CDR3 loop reads CASSLGGSEQYF. The CDR3 bases are TGTGCCAGCAGTTTAGGAGGGAGCGAGCAGTACTTC.